The 5 T cell receptor beta chains listed next were all sequenced from one sample in a study of OX40 agonist ivuxolimab in advanced cancers. Method: immunoSEQ multiplex PCR; TCRdb's copy keeps in-frame clones and lacks some. The sample holds 30,000 to 40,000 clones, about 74% seen once. This specimen consisted of CD4+ or CD8+ T cells sorted from blood, obtained in a trial of the OX40 agonist ivuxolimab. All receptors derive from an adult with an advanced solid tumor such as melanoma, head and neck, liver or kidney cancer.

The chain employs TRBV2 and TRBJ2-7; 9 nucleotides line up with TRBD2. Germline V lookup: CDR1 SNHLY, CDR2 FYNNEI. CDR3 length equals 16 residues. Trimming at V came to 7 bases and at J to 3 bases, leaving 13 bases not matched to a gene. The CDR3 coding sequence is TGTGCCAGCACCCACCCAACAGCGGGGGGCTACTACGAGCAGTACTTC. It codes for CASTHPTAGGYYEQYF.

This chain connects TRBV29-1 to TRBJ2-7, with D perhaps TRBD2 (5 bases). This CDR3 is built from 15 residues. With 4 bases removed from V and 0 bases from J, the gap between germline ends came to 16 bases. Germline V lookup: CDR1 SQVTM, CDR2 ANQGSEA. The CDR3 region is CSVARSGAASYEQYF. The CDR3, as DNA: TGCAGCGTTGCTCGATCCGGAGCGGCCTCCTACGAGCAGTACTTC.

This clone was counted a few times. This chain links TRBV7-9 with TRBJ1-2; the D is unclear. Germline CDR1 reads SEHNR; CDR2 reads FQNEAQ (reference sequence). The CDR3 is 15 amino acids. V lost 3 bases to trimming and J lost 6 bases, with 17 bases between them. The CDR3 loop reads CASSLESWVRDGYTF. DNA of the CDR3: TGTGCCAGCAGCTTGGAGTCCTGGGTTCGCGATGGCTACACCTTC.

The V call is TRBV5-1, the J call TRBJ1-1; 11 bases are shared with TRBD1. With 2 bases clipped from V and 6 bases from J, the junction kept 6 bases outside the gene matches. The V gene's germline CDR1 is SGHRS and CDR2 YFSETQ. The CDR3 runs 15 residues. The CDR3 region has the DNA TGCGCCAGCAGCTTTTCCGGACAGGGGGCCCCTGAAGCTTTCTTT. It encodes CASSFSGQGAPEAFF.

The J gene is TRBJ1-3, the V gene TRBV21-1. TRBV21-1 is designated a pseudogene. The CDR3 consists of 14 residues. CDR3 bases: TGTGCCAGCAGCAAAATTCCGATTATAAACACCATATATTTT. Protein sequence: CASSKIPIINTIYF.